This TCR beta chain emerged from a study of PD-1 blockade in mismatch repair-deficient tumors. Study-level background: Patients had over ten mismatch repair-deficient cancer types and were previously treated and progressing.

Profiling relied on immunoSEQ multiplex PCR, and the TCRdb table lists in-frame clones only, not all of them. The data contain some 130,000 clones, around nine tenths of them singletons. Comments on this clone: Its specificity is not known.

Study-wide results and caveats: After pembrolizumab, tumor-resident clones rose rapidly, then generally contracted before radiologic responses.

Germline CDR1 SGHRS, CDR2 YFSETQ. The CDR3 spans 11 residues. V was shortened by 3 bases and J by 5 bases, with 4 bases between the two germline ends. PCR or immunohistochemistry showed mismatch repair deficiency in every enrolled patient. Three pembrolizumab responders had their TCRs sequenced. This chain connects TRBV5-1 to TRBJ2-3; D uncertain. The source material was peripheral blood, sampled 72 weeks after starting pembrolizumab. This TCR derives from an adult with mismatch repair-deficient cancer. The CDR3 spells CASSSIDTQYF. The CDR3, as DNA: TGCGCCAGCAGCTCGATAGATACGCAGTATTTT. Full variable domain (outside the CDR3, taken from reference TRBV5-1 and TRBJ2-3): KAGVTQTPRYLIKTRGQQVTLSCSPISGHRSVSWYQQTPGQGLQFLFEYFSETQRNKGNFPGRFSGRQFSNSRSEMNVSTLELGDSALYLCASSSIDTQYFGPGTRLTVL.